This is a list of T cell receptor beta chains from one sample in a study of shared clonotypes between healthy human individuals. Method: immunoSEQ multiplex PCR; TCRdb's copy keeps in-frame clones and lacks some. Here the sample spans some 1,400,000 clones, 95% to 97% being singletons. Sequencing was done on a sample of naive CD4+ T cells sorted from blood. These receptors came from a man in his thirties or forties in good health. The CDR3 runs from the conserved cysteine through the conserved F or W. D genes are given only for firm matches. The listing skips clone size in some rows; elsewhere it reads once, few, many or a size class.

clone size: .
CDR3 length: 15
D gene: TRBD1
J gene: TRBJ1-1
V gene: TRBV5-1
CDR3 DNA: TGCGCCAGCAGCCAACAGGGGAGGGGGAACACTGAAGCTTTCTTT
CDR3 protein: CASSQQGRGNTEAFF

clone size: once
CDR3 length: 15
D gene: TRBD2
J gene: TRBJ2-1
V gene: TRBV5-1
CDR3 DNA: TGCGCCAGCAGCTTGGTAGTAGCGGGAGCCAATGAGCAGTTCTTC
CDR3 protein: CASSLVVAGANEQFF

clone size: .
CDR3 length: 13
D gene: .
J gene: TRBJ2-7
V gene: TRBV5-1
CDR3 DNA: TGCGCCAGCAGCTTGCAGGGGACAAACGAGCAGTACTTC
CDR3 protein: CASSLQGTNEQYF

clone size: .
CDR3 length: 15
D gene: TRBD2
J gene: TRBJ2-7
V gene: TRBV5-1
CDR3 DNA: TGCGCCAGCAGTCCCCGGACTAGCGGAGCCTACGAGCAGTACTTC
CDR3 protein: CASSPRTSGAYEQYF

clone size: .
CDR3 length: 16
D gene: .
J gene: TRBJ1-1
V gene: TRBV9
CDR3 DNA: TGTGCCAGCAGCGTAGAAGTGGGGGGTCTGAACACTGAAGCTTTCTTT
CDR3 protein: CASSVEVGGLNTEAFF

clone size: .
CDR3 length: 12
D gene: .
J gene: TRBJ2-5
V gene: TRBV5-4
CDR3 DNA: TGTGCCAGCAGCTCAATAGGGGAGACCCAGTACTTC
CDR3 protein: CASSSIGETQYF

clone size: .
CDR3 length: 15
D gene: TRBD2
J gene: TRBJ2-5
V gene: TRBV2
CDR3 DNA: TGTGCCAGCACCGGATTACTAGCGGGAGCGGAGACCCAGTACTTC
CDR3 protein: CASTGLLAGAETQYF

clone size: .
CDR3 length: 13
D gene: .
J gene: TRBJ1-4
V gene: TRBV15
CDR3 DNA: TGTGCCACCAGCAGAGGGCCCAATGAAAAACTGTTTTTT
CDR3 protein: CATSRGPNEKLFF

clone size: once
CDR3 length: 15
D gene: TRBD2
J gene: TRBJ2-3
V gene: TRBV6-1
CDR3 DNA: TGTGCCACCGTCACTAGCGGGAGGGCCCGGGATACGCAGTATTTT
CDR3 protein: CATVTSGRARDTQYF

clone size: .
CDR3 length: 14
D gene: .
J gene: TRBJ2-1
V gene: TRBV19
CDR3 DNA: TGTGCCAGTAGTATGCGGGACAGTTACAATGAGCAGTTCTTC
CDR3 protein: CASSMRDSYNEQFF

clone size: .
CDR3 length: 15
D gene: TRBD2
J gene: TRBJ2-7
V gene: TRBV5-1
CDR3 DNA: TGCGCCAGCAGCTTGGGGGGACTAGAGGCGACCGAGCAGTACTTC
CDR3 protein: CASSLGGLEATEQYF

clone size: .
CDR3 length: 14
D gene: .
J gene: TRBJ2-2
V gene: TRBV10-1
CDR3 DNA: TGCGCCAGCAGAAGGGAACGGGAAGCTGGGGAGCTGTTTTTT
CDR3 protein: CASRREREAGELFF

clone size: .
CDR3 length: 15
D gene: TRBD1
J gene: TRBJ1-1
V gene: TRBV5-1
CDR3 DNA: TGCGCCAGCAGCTTGGTCGGGACAGGGAACACTGAAGCTTTCTTT
CDR3 protein: CASSLVGTGNTEAFF

clone size: .
CDR3 length: 14
D gene: .
J gene: TRBJ2-3
V gene: TRBV29-1
CDR3 DNA: TGCAGCGTTGACAACAGGGTTGGTACAGATACGCAGTATTTT
CDR3 protein: CSVDNRVGTDTQYF

clone size: .
CDR3 length: 16
D gene: .
J gene: TRBJ2-1
V gene: TRBV10-2
CDR3 DNA: TGCGCCAGCAGTGCCCAAGCGGGCAGCTCCTACAATGAGCAGTTCTTC
CDR3 protein: CASSAQAGSSYNEQFF

clone size: once
CDR3 length: 14
D gene: TRBD1
J gene: TRBJ2-4
V gene: TRBV5-5
CDR3 DNA: TGTGCCAGCAGCTTCGACAGGGCGAATAACATTCAGTACTTC
CDR3 protein: CASSFDRANNIQYF

clone size: .
CDR3 length: 15
D gene: TRBD1
J gene: TRBJ2-2
V gene: TRBV9
CDR3 DNA: TGTGCCAGCAGCGTAACTAGGGGGCCCACCGGGGAGCTGTTTTTT
CDR3 protein: CASSVTRGPTGELFF

clone size: .
CDR3 length: 13
D gene: .
J gene: TRBJ1-2
V gene: TRBV28
CDR3 DNA: TGTGCCAGCAGGGTACCTCAGGCGTATGGCTACACCTTC
CDR3 protein: CASRVPQAYGYTF

clone size: .
CDR3 length: 15
D gene: TRBD1
J gene: TRBJ2-7
V gene: TRBV4-2
CDR3 DNA: TGTGCCAGCAGCCCAGCACAGGGGGTGTCCTACGAGCAGTACTTC
CDR3 protein: CASSPAQGVSYEQYF

clone size: once
CDR3 length: 11
D gene: .
J gene: TRBJ1-4
V gene: TRBV5-4
CDR3 DNA: TGTGCCAGCAGCTTGGGGGAAAAACTGTTTTTT
CDR3 protein: CASSLGEKLFF

clone size: .
CDR3 length: 15
D gene: TRBD2
J gene: TRBJ2-3
V gene: TRBV11-3
CDR3 DNA: TGTGCCAGCAGCCGAACTAGCGTAAGCACAGATACGCAGTATTTT
CDR3 protein: CASSRTSVSTDTQYF

clone size: .
CDR3 length: 17
D gene: TRBD1
J gene: TRBJ2-7
V gene: TRBV19
CDR3 DNA: TGTGCCAGTAGTATAGTTGGTGGGCAGGGGGTTTCCTACGAGCAGTACTTC
CDR3 protein: CASSIVGGQGVSYEQYF

clone size: .
CDR3 length: 15
D gene: .
J gene: TRBJ2-1
V gene: TRBV11-2
CDR3 DNA: TGTGCCAGCAGTCCGACAGGTGGGGCCTACAATGAGCAGTTCTTC
CDR3 protein: CASSPTGGAYNEQFF

clone size: .
CDR3 length: 15
D gene: TRBD1
J gene: TRBJ2-1
V gene: TRBV18
CDR3 DNA: TGTGCCAGCTCACCACCCCCGCAGGGGGCGCATGAGCAGTTCTTC
CDR3 protein: CASSPPPQGAHEQFF

clone size: .
CDR3 length: 15
D gene: .
J gene: TRBJ2-1
V gene: TRBV29-1
CDR3 DNA: TGCAGCGCCGCCCTCTTGCGGAGAGGATACAATGAGCAGTTCTTC
CDR3 protein: CSAALLRRGYNEQFF

clone size: .
CDR3 length: 15
D gene: .
J gene: TRBJ2-7
V gene: TRBV5-1
CDR3 DNA: TGCGCCAGCAGCTCGCCCCCGGGAGCCCTAGGGGAGCAGTACTTC
CDR3 protein: CASSSPPGALGEQYF

clone size: .
CDR3 length: 14
D gene: .
J gene: TRBJ2-3
V gene: TRBV29-1
CDR3 DNA: TGCAGCGTTGTCCCAGATCCCCCCACAGATACGCAGTATTTT
CDR3 protein: CSVVPDPPTDTQYF

clone size: .
CDR3 length: 14
D gene: .
J gene: TRBJ2-3
V gene: TRBV5-1
CDR3 DNA: TGCGCCAGCAGCTTGGAAGCAGTCACAGATACGCAGTATTTT
CDR3 protein: CASSLEAVTDTQYF

clone size: .
CDR3 length: 17
D gene: TRBD1
J gene: TRBJ2-7
V gene: TRBV11-2
CDR3 DNA: TGTGCCAGCAGTTTGTCCCGGGACAGGGTCGGATTTTACGAGCAGTACTTC
CDR3 protein: CASSLSRDRVGFYEQYF

clone size: .
CDR3 length: 16
D gene: TRBD2
J gene: TRBJ2-3
V gene: TRBV28
CDR3 DNA: TGTGCCAGCAGTTTGTTGACTAGCGGGAGTGGAGATACGCAGTATTTT
CDR3 protein: CASSLLTSGSGDTQYF

clone size: .
CDR3 length: 14
D gene: .
J gene: TRBJ1-1
V gene: TRBV6-1
CDR3 DNA: TGTGCCAGCAGTCAGCAACCTGTGGACACTGAAGCTTTCTTT
CDR3 protein: CASSQQPVDTEAFF

clone size: .
CDR3 length: 15
D gene: .
J gene: TRBJ2-1
V gene: TRBV18
CDR3 DNA: TGTGCCAGCTCACACGGAGTCGATACTTACAATGAGCAGTTCTTC
CDR3 protein: CASSHGVDTYNEQFF

clone size: .
CDR3 length: 15
D gene: TRBD2
J gene: TRBJ2-5
V gene: TRBV28
CDR3 DNA: TGTGCCAGCAGATCGGGACTAGCGGGAAAAGAGACCCAGTACTTC
CDR3 protein: CASRSGLAGKETQYF

clone size: .
CDR3 length: 17
D gene: TRBD2
J gene: TRBJ2-1
V gene: TRBV7-3
CDR3 DNA: TGTGCCAGCAGCCCCCTTGGCCGACTAGCGGGAGCAGATGAGCAGTTCTTC
CDR3 protein: CASSPLGRLAGADEQFF

clone size: .
CDR3 length: 14
D gene: .
J gene: TRBJ2-7
V gene: TRBV5-6
CDR3 DNA: TGTGCCAGCAGCCTCGCGGGTCGCTCCTACGAGCAGTACTTC
CDR3 protein: CASSLAGRSYEQYF

clone size: .
CDR3 length: 12
D gene: .
J gene: TRBJ1-5
V gene: TRBV5-6
CDR3 DNA: TGTGCCAGCAGACCAGGGAGCCAGCCCCAGCATTTT
CDR3 protein: CASRPGSQPQHF

clone size: .
CDR3 length: 15
D gene: TRBD2
J gene: TRBJ2-1
V gene: TRBV7-8
CDR3 DNA: TGTGCCAGCAGCTTAGCAGCGGGAGCGTATAATGAGCAGTTCTTC
CDR3 protein: CASSLAAGAYNEQFF

clone size: once
CDR3 length: 17
D gene: TRBD1
J gene: TRBJ2-1
V gene: TRBV10-1
CDR3 DNA: TGCGCCAGCAGTGAGTCGCCCCGACAGGGGGCGCTTAGTGAGCAGTTCTTC
CDR3 protein: CASSESPRQGALSEQFF

clone size: .
CDR3 length: 13
D gene: .
J gene: TRBJ1-1
V gene: TRBV7-2
CDR3 DNA: TGTGCCAGCAGCTTAGGGAGGGGTGGCGGGGCTTTCTTT
CDR3 protein: CASSLGRGGGAFF

clone size: .
CDR3 length: 14
D gene: TRBD1
J gene: TRBJ2-7
V gene: TRBV19
CDR3 DNA: TGTGCCACAGAAGGACGGACAGGGTCCCACGAGCAGTACTTC
CDR3 protein: CATEGRTGSHEQYF